A single sample gave rise to the 13 T cell receptor beta chains below, sequenced in a study of T cells after yellow fever vaccination. TCRdb itself ran the 5' RACE reads through MiXCR, one entry per CDR3 protein. The sample gives 150,000 to 200,000 distinct CDR3 sequences, about 10% of which show up once; 36% is in the top ten. Sequences were derived from CD8+ T cells sorted from PBMCs, sampled 15 days after the yellow fever booster vaccination. Source of these receptors: a man between 18 and 35 years old who received the YFV17D yellow fever vaccine.

This clonotype was seen only a few times. V is TRBV15 and J is TRBJ1-5; 7 bases map to TRBD1. The CDR3 is 16 amino acids. V dropped 4 bases and J dropped 2; count of bases not matched to a gene: 8. Germline V lookup: CDR1 LNHNV, CDR2 YYDKDF (reference sequence). CDR3: CATSKQGTLGNQPQHF. The CDR3 coding sequence is TGTGCCACCAGCAAACAGGGGACGCTTGGCAATCAGCCCCAGCATTTT.

V and J are TRBV27 and TRBJ2-1, with a tentative D call TRBD1 (5 bases). Trimming left V 7 bases short and J 3 bases short, with 16 bases between. CDR3 size: 15 residues. Per germline, CDR1 MNHEY and CDR2 SMNVEV (reference sequence). CDR3 sequence (DNA): TGTGCCAGCATGCTGACAGCCTCCTTCTACAATGAGCAGTTCTTC. It is translated as CASMLTASFYNEQFF.

This clonotype appeared a few times. This rearrangement joins TRBV6-1 to TRBJ1-1, with D perhaps matching TRBD1 (6 bases). CDR3 size: 15 residues. Germline V gene sequence: CDR1 MNHNS, CDR2 SASEGT. Trimming stripped 5 bases from V and 5 bases from J, with 18 bases between. CDR3 bases: TGTGCCAGCAGTCCCACAGGGATACCGCCTACTGAAGCTTTCTTT. This encodes CASSPTGIPPTEAFF.

This clonotype was observed many times. The chain uses TRBV6-6 and TRBJ2-7, with TRBD1 as a possible D gene (6 bases). Trimming took 0 bases from V and 5 from J, leaving 14 bases between them. This CDR3 contains 15 residues. Germline CDR1 and CDR2: MNHNY and SVGAGI (reference sequence). The CDR3 region is CASSYSTGLLDEQYF. In DNA form, the CDR3 reads TGTGCCAGCAGTTACTCAACAGGGTTACTGGACGAGCAGTACTTC.

This clonotype was recorded a few times. The rearrangement links TRBV11-2 to TRBJ2-1, with 7 bases identical to TRBD2. This CDR3 contains 16 residues. The germline V gene has CDR1 SGHAT and CDR2 FQNNGV. V shed 5 bases, J shed 0 bases, and the junction held 7 bases outside the gene matches. In nucleotides, the CDR3 is TGTGCCAGCAGCCCGCACCCGGGGGGCTCCTACAATGAGCAGTTCTTC. Encoded protein: CASSPHPGGSYNEQFF.

The V gene is TRBV5-6, the J gene TRBJ1-2, with D maybe TRBD1 (5 bases). CDR3 length: 13 residues. The V gene lost 3 bases and the J gene lost 4 bases, with 10 bases spanning the gap. Germline CDR1 reads SGHDT; CDR2 reads YYEEEE. The CDR3 region has the DNA TGTGCCAGCAGCTCCGGGACCACCTATGGCTACACCTTC. This sequence encodes CASSSGTTYGYTF. The full variable domain, with the rest looked up from reference TRBV5-6 and TRBJ1-2, is DAGVTQSPTHLIKTRGQQVTLRCSPKSGHDTVSWYQQALGQGPQFIFQYYEEEERQRGNFPDRFSGHQFPNYSSELNVNALLLGDSALYLCASSSGTTYGYTFGSGTRLTVV.

The rearrangement joins TRBV29-1 to TRBJ2-2, with 9 bases lining up with TRBD2. This CDR3 is built from 14 residues. The germline CDR1 and CDR2 sequences are SQVTM and ANQGSEA. V was clipped by 4 bases and J by 3 bases; unmatched bases: 3. In DNA form, the CDR3 reads TGCAGCGTTGTTAGCGGGGGAGACACCGGGGAGCTGTTTTTT. It translates to CSVVSGGDTGELFF.

The chain recombines TRBV10-3 with TRBJ2-5, with TRBD2 identical over 11 bases. The CDR3 covers 14 residues. Germline lookup yields CDR1 ENHRY and CDR2 SYGVKD. Trimming cost V 10 bases and J 4 bases; bases outside gene matches: 8. CDR3: CASSLAGGPETQYF. CDR3 nucleotides: TGTGCCAGCAGCCTAGCGGGGGGCCCAGAGACCCAGTACTTC.

This clonotype has just a few counts. V is TRBV27 and J is TRBJ1-5; D not certain. The length of the CDR3 is 13 residues. Deletions cut 2 bases from V and 6 bases from J, with 8 bases between. From germline, CDR1 is MNHEY and CDR2 SMNVEV (reference sequence). CDR3 nucleotides: TGTGCCAGCAGTTTAACAGCCCTTCAGCCCCAGCATTTT. It translates to CASSLTALQPQHF.

This clonotype was detected a few times. The J gene is TRBJ1-1, the V gene TRBV5-1; D might be TRBD1 (5 bases). Germline V gene lookup returns CDR1 SGHRS and CDR2 YFSETQ. The CDR3 extends over 13 amino acids. The V and J ends lost 7 bases and 10 bases respectively, with 20 bases between them. For the CDR3, the DNA is TGCGCCAGCTCCCTGGGACTTAAGGTCAGAGCTTTCTTT. This codes for CASSLGLKVRAFF.

In its sample, this clonotype was seen a few times. V gene TRBV6-5 combines with J gene TRBJ2-3; D is undetermined. With 6 bases removed from V and 3 bases from J, the gap between germline ends came to 16 bases. Per the germline V gene, CDR1 is MNHEY and CDR2 is SVGAGI. The CDR3 totals 15 residues. CDR3 residues: CASSPLISWTDTQYF. As DNA, the CDR3 is TGTGCCAGCAGCCCCTTGATAAGTTGGACAGATACGCAGTATTTT.

This clonotype was counted at least ten times. The genes are TRBV19 and TRBJ1-5; D unclear. Germline loops: CDR1 LNHDA, CDR2 SQIVND (reference sequence). The CDR3 consists of 11 residues. V dropped 8 bases and J dropped 9 bases, with 11 bases sitting between them. CDR3 in amino acids: CASGLLGPQHF. The CDR3 DNA sequence: TGTGCCAGTGGTCTCCTGGGGCCCCAGCATTTT.

This clonotype was seen at least ten times. V and J are TRBV5-6 and TRBJ1-5; D not certain. Deletions cut 0 bases from V and 3 bases from J, with 7 bases between. Germline lookup yields CDR1 SGHDT and CDR2 YYEEEE. CDR3 size: 14 residues. The CDR3 spells CASSLEANNQPQHF. CDR3 in DNA: TGTGCCAGCAGCTTGGAGGCGAACAATCAGCCCCAGCATTTT.